The 21 T cell receptor beta chains below were found in one sample sequenced in a study of shared clonotypes between healthy human individuals. Sequencing used immunoSEQ multiplex PCR; TCRdb keeps in-frame clones, though not all of them. The data contain more than 400,000 clones, 81% of them singletons. The sequencing input was PBMCs. These receptors were collected from a woman aged 40 to 55 in good health. Some clones in this sample may be carry-over from other donors' samples.

A note on this clone: A far larger clone lies a single base away; this is likely a read error. The V gene is TRBV27, the J gene TRBJ1-1, with a tentative D call TRBD1 (6 bases). The CDR3 consists of 14 residues. Trimming removed 4 bases at V and 5 bases at J, with 14 bases between. Germline assignment: CDR1 MNHEY and CDR2 SMNVEV (reference sequence). The CDR3 DNA reads TGTGCCAGCAGTTCATCGGGGGGGCGGACTGAAGCTTTCTTT. Translating it yields CASSSSGGRTEAFF.

The V call is TRBV7-8, the J call TRBJ1-1; no firm D call. Between the trimmed V and J ends, which lost 1 base and 0 bases, there was a span of 3 bases. The CDR3 runs 13 residues. Germline lookup yields CDR1 SGHVS and CDR2 FQNEAQ. The CDR3 DNA reads TGTGCCAGCAGCTTAGTCGTGAACACTGAAGCTTTCTTT. Its translation is CASSLVVNTEAFF. Variable domain in full (rest from reference TRBV7-8 and TRBJ1-1): GAGVSQSPRYKVAKRGQDVALRCDPISGHVSLFWYQQALGQGPEFLTYFQNEAQLDKSGLPSDRFFAERPEGSVSTLKIQRTQQEDSAVYLCASSLVVNTEAFFGQGTRLTVV.

The CDR3 sequence: CSVDAGQGNTGELFF. The CDR3 nucleotides are TGCAGCGTTGACGCAGGACAGGGAAATACCGGGGAGCTGTTTTTT. The chain recombines TRBV29-1 with TRBJ2-2; 8 nucleotides agree with TRBD1. This CDR3 comprises 15 residues. Trimming took 3 bases from V and 5 from J; bases not matched to a gene: 8. Germline V CDR1 and CDR2: SQVTM, ANQGSEA.

This clone was picked up one time. V usage is TRBV19 and J usage is TRBJ1-4; 8 nucleotides align to TRBD1. CDR1 and CDR2 (germline): LNHDA, SQIVND (reference sequence). This CDR3 is 13 amino acids long. J was trimmed by 7 bases and V by 4 bases; bases with no gene match: 2. The CDR3: CASSNTGGEKLFF. The CDR3 nucleotides read TGTGCCAGTAGTAATACAGGGGGTGAAAAACTGTTTTTT.

This chain links TRBV5-1 with TRBJ1-2, with unresolved D. CDR1 is SGHRS and CDR2 is YFSETQ in the germline V gene. V shed 0 bases and J shed 8 bases, with 11 bases lying between them. The CDR3 totals 13 residues. The CDR3 sequence: CASSLGTVDGYTF. In nucleotides, the CDR3 is TGCGCCAGCAGCTTGGGGACGGTTGACGGCTACACCTTC.

The chain uses TRBV7-6 and TRBJ2-2; 7 bases map to TRBD1. The length of the CDR3 is 15 residues. V lost 5 bases, J lost 11 bases, and 14 bases stayed unmatched. The germline V gene encodes CDR1 SGHVS and CDR2 FNYEAQ. CDR3 sequence (DNA): TGTGCCAGCAGCCTACAGGGGACACTCTCTTCCGAGCTGTTTTTT. It is translated as CASSLQGTLSSELFF.

This clone turned up a few times. CDR3: CASSPQVGHEQYF. The CDR3 DNA follows: TGTGCCAGCAGCCCCCAGGTGGGTCACGAGCAGTACTTC. J is TRBJ2-5 and V is TRBV7-9, with no clear D. The DNA end is a closer match to TRBJ2-7, so the J assignment may be wrong. The CDR3 has 13 residues. Per germline, CDR1 SEHNR and CDR2 FQNEAQ (reference sequence).

The table lists this clone with a count of one. CDR3: CASSRGTGNTGELFF. The CDR3 nucleotides are TGTGCCAGCAGCAGAGGGACAGGGAACACCGGGGAGCTGTTTTTT. This chain joins TRBV6-6 and TRBJ2-2, with 8 nucleotides matching TRBD1. Trimming at V came to 6 bases and at J to 1 base, leaving 4 bases not matched to a gene. Germline V gene lookup returns CDR1 MNHNY and CDR2 SVGAGI (reference sequence). This CDR3 comprises 15 residues.

This clone was recorded a few times. This chain connects TRBV5-1 to TRBJ2-6; D perhaps matches TRBD1 (5 bases). The CDR3 spans 16 residues. V was cut by 5 bases and J by 0 bases, with 12 bases left in between. Germline-derived CDR1 and CDR2 are SGHRS and YFSETQ. CDR3 in DNA: TGCGCCAGCAGACCGGACACGGGCTCTGGGGCCAACGTCCTGACTTTC. Its protein is CASRPDTGSGANVLTF.

This clone has more than one count but fewer than ten. A much more abundant neighbour one base away suggests this may be a read error. The CDR3 here is CASSPRLAGAEAQYF. CDR3 nucleotide sequence: TGTGCCAGCAGCCCCCGACTAGCGGGAGCAGAGGCCCAGTACTTC. The chain has TRBV7-3 and TRBJ2-5; TRBD2 aligns across 12 bases. Germline CDR1 reads SGHTA; CDR2 reads FQGTGA. The CDR3 extends over 15 amino acids.

V usage is TRBV9 and J usage is TRBJ2-5; 9 nucleotides match TRBD2. Looked up from germline, CDR1 is SGDLS and CDR2 is YYNGEE. The J segment lost 3 bases and the V segment lost 2 bases, leaving 5 bases of the junction unmatched. The CDR3 sequence is 15 residues long. The CDR3 sequence: CASSVSGLAKETQYF. DNA of the CDR3: TGTGCCAGCAGCGTCTCCGGACTAGCGAAAGAGACCCAGTACTTC.

The chain recombines TRBV5-1 with TRBJ2-3; weak D call: TRBD1 (6 bases). The CDR3 is made up of 15 amino acids. V lost 0 bases, J lost 5 bases, and 13 bases lay in between. Germline CDR1 is SGHRS and CDR2 is YFSETQ. The CDR3 bases are TGCGCCAGCAGCTTGGTGGTGGCCAGGGGAGATACGCAGTATTTT. This gives the protein CASSLVVARGDTQYF.

The chain links TRBV5-1 to TRBJ1-5; perhaps TRBD1 as D (5 bases). The germline V and J ends were trimmed by 3 bases and 6 bases, with 13 bases remaining between them. The length of the CDR3 is 14 residues. CDR1 is SGHRS and CDR2 is YFSETQ in the germline V gene. This chain's CDR3 is CASSSASGIQPQHF. The CDR3 DNA sequence: TGCGCCAGCAGCTCAGCCTCAGGGATTCAGCCCCAGCATTTT.

The chain recombines TRBV19 with TRBJ1-3; no clear D. V was pared by 6 bases and J by 0 bases, with 6 bases between. Germline CDR1 reads LNHDA; CDR2 reads SQIVND (reference sequence). The CDR3 consists of 13 residues. The CDR3 reads CASRDHSGNTIYF. CDR3 coding DNA: TGTGCCAGTAGGGACCACTCTGGAAACACCATATATTTT.

This clone was counted between two and nine times. The CDR3 sequence is CASSLTTTGFGANVLTF. The CDR3 nucleotides read TGCGCCAGCAGCTTGACCACCACAGGGTTCGGGGCCAACGTCCTGACTTTC. The rearrangement uses TRBV5-1 and TRBJ2-6; the D gene is possibly TRBD1 (6 bases). Trimming left V 1 base short and J 4 bases short, with 15 bases between. Germline CDR1 is SGHRS and CDR2 is YFSETQ. There are 17 residues in the CDR3.

The V gene is TRBV7-9, the J gene TRBJ2-1; 8 bases are a match to TRBD1. Trimming removed 5 bases from V and 6 bases from J; junction bases left unmatched: 3. Germline V gene lookup returns CDR1 SEHNR and CDR2 FQNEAQ (reference sequence). The CDR3 is 13 amino acids. The CDR3 loop is CASSVQGGNEQFF. CDR3 coding DNA: TGTGCCAGCAGCGTACAGGGGGGCAATGAGCAGTTCTTC.

CDR3 loop: CASSYPFGRGETQYF. The CDR3 region has the DNA TGTGCCAGCAGTTACCCCTTTGGCAGGGGTGAGACCCAGTACTTC. The J gene is TRBJ2-5, the V gene TRBV6-6; a weak D match, TRBD1 (6 bases). This CDR3 spans 15 amino acids. The V and J ends lost 2 bases and 5 bases respectively, with 15 bases between them. The germline CDR1 and CDR2 sequences are MNHNY and SVGAGI (reference sequence).

The chain uses TRBV5-1 and TRBJ2-2, with D possibly TRBD1 on 6 matching bases. CDR1 and CDR2 (germline): SGHRS, YFSETQ. The CDR3 has 14 residues. The V end lost 4 bases, the J end lost 6 bases, and 13 bases lay between the germline ends. The CDR3 region is CASSNDRWPGELFF. In DNA, the CDR3 is TGCGCCAGCAGCAATGACAGGTGGCCCGGGGAGCTGTTTTTT.

This clone occurred once. V is TRBV27 and J is TRBJ1-2; 10 positions agree with TRBD1. Germline V lookup: CDR1 MNHEY, CDR2 SMNVEV (reference sequence). This CDR3 has 15 amino acids. V dropped 6 bases and J dropped 4; count of bases not matched to a gene: 8. CDR3 sequence reads: CASSQGQGVAYGYTF. CDR3 nucleotides: TGTGCCAGCAGCCAAGGACAGGGGGTAGCCTATGGCTACACCTTC.

CDR3 protein: CASSTSGGGETQYF. Here the CDR3 DNA reads TGTGCCAGCAGTACTAGCGGGGGCGGAGAGACCCAGTACTTC. V usage is TRBV9 and J usage is TRBJ2-5, with 11 bases aligning to TRBD2. The germline gives CDR1 SGDLS, CDR2 YYNGEE. This CDR3 has 14 amino acids. The V gene end was trimmed by 5 bases and the J gene end by 4 bases; junction bases not matched to a gene: 4.

The chain links TRBV27 to TRBJ1-4; D perhaps matches TRBD1 (6 bases). V shed 8 bases and J shed 0 bases, with 7 bases lying between them. The length of the CDR3 is 13 residues. The germline gives CDR1 MNHEY, CDR2 SMNVEV (reference sequence). The CDR3 DNA is TGTGCCAGCGGGGACACAACTAATGAAAAACTGTTTTTT. Its protein product is CASGDTTNEKLFF.